This TCR beta chain was captured by sequencing in a study of molecular identifiers for immune sequencing clone quantification. This CDR3 is built from 12 residues. Germline CDR1 GTSNPN, CDR2 SVGIG (reference sequence). Trimming pared 0 bases from V and 9 bases from J, leaving 9 bases between. In TCRdb, the PCR reads were re-called with MiXCR into one record per CDR3 protein. The sample records about 630,000 distinct CDR3 sequences, around 25% being singletons. This clonotype has at least ten counts. The sorting of naive CD8 T cells used the CD8+CD4-CCR7+CD45RA+ phenotype. The sequence came from a human donor in good health. Some libraries in this study had Jurkat cell RNA spiked in. Sequenced input: naive CD8+ T cells from blood, with Jurkat cell RNA spiked in. Subset noted: FACS-sorted CD8+CD4-CCR7+CD45RA+ naive T cells. The J gene is TRBJ2-1, the V gene TRBV30; D is possibly TRBD2 (6 bases). The CDR3 spells CAWSVGLLEQFF. Here the CDR3 DNA reads TGTGCCTGGAGTGTTGGACTACTTGAGCAGTTCTTC.